The 21 T cell receptor beta chains below come from one sample, sequenced in a study of tumor-infiltrating lymphocytes in oesophageal squamous cell carcinoma. TCRdb re-called the PCR reads with MiXCR, one entry per CDR3 protein. Of about 18,000 distinct CDR3 sequences listed, 44% are singletons. Sequenced input: blood. These receptors all come from a female donor with esophageal squamous cell carcinoma.

This clonotype is judged medium-sized (0.01 to 0.1%). This chain links TRBV6-6 with TRBJ2-4; a weak D match, TRBD2 (6 bases). Germline-derived CDR1 and CDR2 are MNHNY and SVGAGI (reference sequence). CDR3 length: 15 residues. With 0 bases removed from V and 7 bases from J, the gap between germline ends came to 13 bases. This CDR3 is CASSYSAGTGNIQYF. The CDR3 coding sequence is TGTGCCAGCAGTTACTCAGCCGGGACTGGCAACATTCAGTACTTC.

At least ten counts were recorded for this clonotype. The chain joins TRBV5-1 to TRBJ2-2, with TRBD2 as a possible D gene (5 bases). Germline CDR1 and CDR2: SGHRS and YFSETQ. The CDR3 has 15 residues. Trimming pared 4 bases from V and 3 bases from J, leaving 13 bases between. The CDR3 is CASSPGSLDTGELFF. CDR3 sequence (DNA): TGCGCCAGCAGCCCGGGGAGTTTGGACACCGGGGAGCTGTTTTTT.

This clonotype was detected a few times. This chain links TRBV4-3 with TRBJ1-4; D call uncertain. The ends were cut back, 3 bases at V and 8 bases at J, with 13 bases in the middle. The V gene's germline CDR1 is LGHNA and CDR2 YSLEER. The CDR3 length is 14 residues. CDR3 loop: CASSQRPLAEKLFF. The CDR3 bases are TGCGCCAGCAGCCAGAGACCCCTGGCCGAAAAACTGTTTTTT.

This clonotype has a count of ten or more. The rearrangement joins TRBV28 to TRBJ1-2; D unresolved. Per the germline V gene, CDR1 is MDHEN and CDR2 is SYDVKM. CDR3 length: 13 amino acids. Trimming removed 6 bases from V and 5 bases from J, with 13 bases in between. CDR3 region: CASRPTLGYGYTF. The CDR3 DNA follows: TGTGCCAGCAGACCGACGCTAGGTTATGGCTACACCTTC.

V gene TRBV7-9 combines with J gene TRBJ2-3; D is perhaps TRBD1 (6 bases). The J call is uncertain, as TRBJ1-1 better fits the DNA end. Germline values: CDR1 SEHNR, CDR2 FQNEAQ (reference sequence). The CDR3 runs to 14 residues. The CDR3 spells CASSQQGRDTEAFF. As DNA, the CDR3 is TGTGCCAGCAGCCAACAGGGAAGGGACACTGAAGCTTTCTTT.

The genes are TRBV11-1 and TRBJ2-3; 7 bases match TRBD1. Germline CDR1 is SGHAT and CDR2 is FQDESV (reference sequence). With V trimmed by 4 bases and J by 0 bases, 7 bases remained unmatched. The CDR3 extends over 16 amino acids. CDR3 bases: TGTGCCAGCAGCTCCGGACAGGCCCAAAGCACAGATACGCAGTATTTT. It translates to CASSSGQAQSTDTQYF.

The chain carries TRBV7-3 and TRBJ2-5; D uncertain. Per the germline V gene, CDR1 is SGHTA and CDR2 is FQGTGA. The CDR3 is made up of 14 amino acids. With 0 bases removed from V and 4 bases from J, the gap between germline ends came to 9 bases. For the CDR3, the DNA is TGTGCCAGCAGCTTAACCGGGCTCCCAGAGACCCAGTACTTC. Its protein product is CASSLTGLPETQYF.

This clonotype was detected many times. The chain joins TRBV6-1 to TRBJ2-2; D gene ambiguous. The germline V gene encodes CDR1 MNHNS and CDR2 SASEGT. CDR3 length: 11 residues. Trimming took 5 bases from V and 4 from J, leaving 2 bases between them. CDR3 in DNA: TGTGCCAGCAGTCCCACCGGGGAGCTGTTTTTT. The encoded protein is CASSPTGELFF.

The gene calls are TRBV7-3 and TRBJ2-5; D possibly corresponds to TRBD2 (5 bases). V lost 3 bases and J 4 bases, leaving 15 bases between the germline ends. CDR3 size: 15 residues. CDR1 and CDR2 from the germline V gene are SGHTA and FQGTGA. Here the CDR3 reads CASSLYGSLGETQYF. CDR3 sequence (DNA): TGTGCCAGCAGCTTGTATGGGAGCTTGGGAGAGACCCAGTACTTC. Looking up the rest from reference TRBV7-3 and TRBJ2-5 gives the full variable domain: GAGVSQTPSNKVTEKGKYVELRCDPISGHTALYWYRQSLGQGPEFLIYFQGTGAADDSGLPNDRFFAVRPEGSVSTLKIQRTERGDSAVYLCASSLYGSLGETQYFGPGTRLLVL.

The CDR3 protein is CATSSVTTGDGDNEQFF. For the CDR3, the DNA is TGTGCCACCAGCTCGGTTACGACAGGGGATGGGGACAATGAGCAGTTCTTC. The gene calls are TRBV24-1 and TRBJ2-1, with 8 bases that match TRBD1. V lost 7 bases to trimming and J lost 5 bases; unmatched junction nucleotides: 15. CDR1 and CDR2 from the germline V gene are KGHDR and SFDVKD. CDR3 size: 17 residues.

The rearrangement links TRBV9 to TRBJ1-3, with 7 nucleotides matching TRBD1. The CDR3 covers 17 residues. Germline CDR1 reads SGDLS; CDR2 reads YYNGEE. Unmatched junction bases numbered 10, after V lost 4 bases and J lost 0 bases. The CDR3 nucleotides are TGTGCCAGCAGCAGTCCCCGGACAGGTGTCTCTGGAAACACCATATATTTT. The encoded protein is CASSSPRTGVSGNTIYF.

By share, this clonotype counts as medium-sized. This chain links TRBV5-6 with TRBJ2-6, with D perhaps matching TRBD1 (6 bases). The CDR3 covers 19 residues. V was pared by 0 bases and J by 0 bases, with 16 bases between. Germline V gives CDR1 SGHDT, CDR2 YYEEEE. The CDR3 spells CASSLGSTGYHSGANVLTF. The CDR3 nucleotides read TGTGCCAGCAGCTTGGGTTCTACAGGGTATCACTCTGGGGCCAACGTCCTGACTTTC. Using reference TRBV5-6 and TRBJ2-6 for the parts outside the CDR3, the full variable domain is DAGVTQSPTHLIKTRGQQVTLRCSPKSGHDTVSWYQQALGQGPQFIFQYYEEEERQRGNFPDRFSGHQFPNYSSELNVNALLLGDSALYLCASSLGSTGYHSGANVLTFGAGSRLTVL.

This chain uses TRBV19 with TRBJ2-3, with D maybe TRBD1 (6 bases). This CDR3 has 16 residues. Trimming cost V 3 bases and J 2 bases, with 15 bases left between them. Germline assignment: CDR1 LNHDA and CDR2 SQIVND (reference sequence). The CDR3 region has the DNA TGTGCCAGTAGTATGGTGGCAGGGGACATCACAGATACGCAGTATTTT. This gives the protein CASSMVAGDITDTQYF.

In the case of this clonotype: Relative to the germline gene, one junction end is altered; a read error may explain this. This rearrangement joins TRBV7-6 to TRBJ2-5, with D possibly TRBD2 on 6 matching bases. Near its end, the DNA agrees better with TRBJ2-1, so the J call may be wrong. Germline CDR1 SGHVS, CDR2 FNYEAQ. CDR3 length equals 13 residues. DNA of the CDR3: TGTGCCAGCAGTCCCACTAGCTACGATGAGCAGTTCTTC. Its protein product is CASSPTSYDEQFF.

The chain is built from TRBV7-3 and TRBJ2-5; 7 bases line up with TRBD2. The end of the DNA is better explained by TRBJ2-1, so the J call may be wrong. This CDR3 region has 15 residues. CDR1 is SGHTA, CDR2 FQGTGA, per germline. Here the CDR3 DNA reads TGTGCCAGCAGCTTAACACGGGGGGACCTCAATGAGCAGTTCTTC. Amino acids: CASSLTRGDLNEQFF.

This clonotype is labeled medium-sized (0.01 to 0.1%). This chain joins TRBV28 and TRBJ1-2; D possibly corresponds to TRBD1 (5 bases). Germline V CDR1 and CDR2: MDHEN, SYDVKM. V was cut by 7 bases and J by 3 bases, with 18 bases left in between. This CDR3 contains 15 residues. The CDR3 bases are TGTGCCAGCAAGATCACGGGGCCATCGGACTATGGCTACACCTTC. Translated: CASKITGPSDYGYTF.

This chain connects TRBV7-3 to TRBJ2-1, with TRBD2 identical over 7 bases. Unmatched junction bases numbered 7, after V lost 6 bases and J lost 5 bases. There are 14 residues in the CDR3. Germline V gene sequence: CDR1 SGHTA, CDR2 FQGTGA. The CDR3 spells CASRTSGTNNEQFF. In nucleotides, the CDR3 is TGTGCCAGCAGAACGAGCGGGACTAACAATGAGCAGTTCTTC.

Many counts were recorded for this clonotype. This may be a read error, as it is one base from a much larger clone. The V and J genes are TRBV28 and TRBJ2-5; 8 bases match TRBD1. V was clipped by 9 bases and J by 11 bases; unmatched bases: 11. The germline CDR1 and CDR2 sequences are MDHEN and SYDVKM. The length of the CDR3 is 12 residues. The CDR3 DNA follows: TGTGCCAGTAGGACAGGGAAGGATGAGCAGTACTTC. Protein product: CASRTGKDEQYF.

The chain joins TRBV7-3 to TRBJ1-1, with 11 bases matching TRBD2. The assigned J gene may be wrong: the sequence end matches TRBJ2-2 better. In germline, CDR1 is SGHTA, CDR2 FQGTGA. CDR3 length: 16 residues. This CDR3 is CASSLQTSGRTGELFF. The CDR3 DNA reads as TGTGCCAGCAGCTTACAAACTAGCGGGAGAACCGGGGAGCTGTTTTTT.

This clonotype was seen more than once but under ten times. This chain joins TRBV7-6 and TRBJ2-1, with TRBD1 matching 10 bases. The germline V gene has CDR1 SGHVS and CDR2 FNYEAQ. J gave up 1 base and V 4 bases, and 10 bases lay outside the gene matches. The CDR3 totals 18 residues. In nucleotides, the CDR3 is TGTGCCAGCAGCTCCAGGCCCGACAGGGGGCAGTCCTACAATGAGCAGTTCTTC. It yields the protein CASSSRPDRGQSYNEQFF.

This clonotype came up many times. The chain recombines TRBV7-2 with TRBJ1-4; no firm D call. The CDR3 covers 13 residues. Trimming pared 2 bases from V and 5 bases from J, leaving 6 bases between. The germline V gene encodes CDR1 SGHTA and CDR2 FQGNSA. This chain's CDR3 is CASSLIRNEKLFF. CDR3 DNA: TGTGCCAGCAGCTTAATACGGAATGAAAAACTGTTTTTT.